These T cell receptor beta chains were read from a single sample in a study of molecular identifiers for immune sequencing clone quantification. TCRdb reanalysed the PCR reads using MiXCR and keeps one entry per CDR3 protein. The sample consists of 550,000 to 750,000 distinct CDR3 sequences, 20% of them appearing once. What was sequenced was naive CD8+ T cells from blood, with Jurkat cell RNA spiked in. These receptors all stem from a human donor in good health. Some libraries in this study had Jurkat cell RNA spiked in. CDR3s leave out the opening cysteine and the closing phenylalanine or tryptophan. Size is stated for part of the rows, as once, few or many counts, or as a class when the clone is expanded.

J: TRBJ1-2
V: TRBV20-1
size: many
CDR3: SARDREWVYGYT

J: TRBJ2-7
V: TRBV30
size: many
CDR3: AWSVGSYYEQY

J: TRBJ1-5
V: TRBV23-1
size: few
CDR3: ASSHDSSRAWARAQH

J: TRBJ2-7
V: TRBV5-1
size: many
CDR3: ASAVAPDYEQY

J: TRBJ2-7
V: TRBV7-3
size: many
CDR3: ASSSSYPRARDSYEQY

J: TRBJ1-2
V: TRBV6-5
size: many
CDR3: ASSPFPQGNYGYT

J: TRBJ2-7
V: TRBV4-3
size: few
CDR3: ASSQELLGITYEQY

J: TRBJ2-5
V: TRBV9
size: many
CDR3: ASSPLLGAQTQY

J: TRBJ2-2
V: TRBV4-1
size: many
CDR3: ASSQVGDIGELF

J: TRBJ2-7
V: TRBV20-1
size: many
CDR3: SANPHRGSSYEQY

J: TRBJ1-5
V: TRBV19
size: few
CDR3: ASSTGTRSNQPQH

J: TRBJ2-1
V: TRBV29-1
size: NA
CDR3: SVQAGGASGRRGYNEQF

J: TRBJ2-7
V: TRBV19
size: many
CDR3: ASSMDRTYEQY